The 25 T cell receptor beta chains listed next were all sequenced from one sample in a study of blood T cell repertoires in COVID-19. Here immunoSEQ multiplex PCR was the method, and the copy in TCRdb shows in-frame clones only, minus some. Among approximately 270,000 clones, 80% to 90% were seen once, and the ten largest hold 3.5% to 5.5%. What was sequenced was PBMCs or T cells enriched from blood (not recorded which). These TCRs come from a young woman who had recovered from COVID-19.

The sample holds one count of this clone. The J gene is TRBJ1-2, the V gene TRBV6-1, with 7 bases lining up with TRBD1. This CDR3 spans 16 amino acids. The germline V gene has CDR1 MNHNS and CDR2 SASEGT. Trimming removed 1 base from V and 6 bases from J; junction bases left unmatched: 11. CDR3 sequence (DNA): TGTGCCAGCAGTGAAGATGGAGTAGTCAGGGGGAATGGCTACACCTTC. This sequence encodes CASSEDGVVRGNGYTF.

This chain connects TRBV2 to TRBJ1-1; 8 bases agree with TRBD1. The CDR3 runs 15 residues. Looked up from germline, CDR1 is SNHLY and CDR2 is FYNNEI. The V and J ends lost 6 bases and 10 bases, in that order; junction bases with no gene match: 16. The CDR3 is CASRNPGQGQGGAFF. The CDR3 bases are TGTGCCAGCAGAAACCCCGGACAGGGTCAAGGAGGAGCTTTCTTT.

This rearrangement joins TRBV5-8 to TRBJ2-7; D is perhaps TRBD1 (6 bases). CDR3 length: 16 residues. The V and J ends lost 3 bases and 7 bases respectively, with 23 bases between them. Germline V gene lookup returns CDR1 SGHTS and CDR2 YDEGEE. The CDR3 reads CASSWNPGTIPFEQYF. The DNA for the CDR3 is TGTGCCAGCAGCTGGAACCCGGGGACAATTCCCTTTGAGCAGTACTTC.

The CDR3 here is CASSRPKEGYSSYEQYF. CDR3 nucleotides: TGTGCCAGCAGCCGCCCGAAAGAGGGTTACAGCTCCTACGAGCAGTACTTC. The genes are TRBV28 and TRBJ2-7; D possibly corresponds to TRBD2 (5 bases). The length of the CDR3 is 17 residues. Deletions cut 6 bases from V and 0 bases from J, with 21 bases between. In germline, CDR1 is MDHEN, CDR2 SYDVKM.

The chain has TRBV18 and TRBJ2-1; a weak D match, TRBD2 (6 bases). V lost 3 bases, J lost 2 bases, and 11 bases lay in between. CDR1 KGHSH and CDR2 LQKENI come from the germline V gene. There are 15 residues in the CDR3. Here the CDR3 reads CASSPRGDPYNEQFF. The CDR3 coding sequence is TGTGCCAGCTCACCGCGGGGTGATCCCTACAATGAGCAGTTCTTC.

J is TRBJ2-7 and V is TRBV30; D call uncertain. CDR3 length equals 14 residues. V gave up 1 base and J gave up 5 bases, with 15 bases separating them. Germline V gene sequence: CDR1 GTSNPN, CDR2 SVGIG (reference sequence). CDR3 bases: TGTGCCTGGAGTGCAACCAAGCCCGTCAACGAGCAGTACTTC. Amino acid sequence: CAWSATKPVNEQYF.

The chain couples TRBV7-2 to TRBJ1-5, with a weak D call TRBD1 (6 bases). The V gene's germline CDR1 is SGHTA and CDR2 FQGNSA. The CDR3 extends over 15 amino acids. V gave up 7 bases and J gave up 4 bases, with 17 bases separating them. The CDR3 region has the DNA TGTGCCAGCAATTTACAGGGAGGGGGGAATCAGCCCCAGCATTTT. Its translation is CASNLQGGGNQPQHF.

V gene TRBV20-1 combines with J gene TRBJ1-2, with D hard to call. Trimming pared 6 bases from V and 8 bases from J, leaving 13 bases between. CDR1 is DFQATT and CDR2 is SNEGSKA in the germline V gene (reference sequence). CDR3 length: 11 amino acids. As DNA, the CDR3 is TGCAGTGCCCCGATAGGAGGCGGCTACACCTTC. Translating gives CSAPIGGGYTF.

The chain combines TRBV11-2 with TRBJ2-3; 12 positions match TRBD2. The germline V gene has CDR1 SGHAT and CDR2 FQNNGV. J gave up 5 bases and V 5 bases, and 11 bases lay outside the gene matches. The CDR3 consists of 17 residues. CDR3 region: CASSTGLLAGGKDTQYF. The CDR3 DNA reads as TGTGCCAGCAGCACCGGGTTGCTAGCGGGAGGGAAAGATACGCAGTATTTT.

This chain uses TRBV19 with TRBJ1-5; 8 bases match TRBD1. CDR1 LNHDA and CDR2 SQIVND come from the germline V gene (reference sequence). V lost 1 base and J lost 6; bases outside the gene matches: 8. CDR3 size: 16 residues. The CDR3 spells CASSIVGQGMFQPQHF. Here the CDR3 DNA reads TGTGCCAGTAGTATAGTCGGACAGGGAATGTTTCAGCCCCAGCATTTT. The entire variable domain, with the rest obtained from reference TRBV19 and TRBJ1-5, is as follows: DGGITQSPKYLFRKEGQNVTLSCEQNLNHDAMYWYRQDPGQGLRLIYYSQIVNDFQKGDIAEGYSVSREKKESFPLTVTSAQKNPTAFYLCASSIVGQGMFQPQHFGDGTRLSIL.

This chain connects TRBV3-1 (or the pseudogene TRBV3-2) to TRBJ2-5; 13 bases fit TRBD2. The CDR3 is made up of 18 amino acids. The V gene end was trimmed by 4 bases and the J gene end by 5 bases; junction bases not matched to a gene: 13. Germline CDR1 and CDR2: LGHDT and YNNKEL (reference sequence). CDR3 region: CASSPPFRLAGGRETQYF. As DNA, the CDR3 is TGTGCCAGCAGCCCCCCTTTTAGACTAGCGGGGGGACGGGAGACCCAGTACTTC.

As DNA, the CDR3 is TGCGCCAGCAGCTCTGACAGTTACTATGGCTACACCTTC. The encoded protein is CASSSDSYYGYTF. This chain links TRBV5-1 with TRBJ1-2; D possibly corresponds to TRBD1 (5 bases). Trimming took off 3 bases at V and 3 bases at J, with 9 bases between the two ends. The CDR3 is 13 amino acids. Germline loops: CDR1 SGHRS, CDR2 YFSETQ.

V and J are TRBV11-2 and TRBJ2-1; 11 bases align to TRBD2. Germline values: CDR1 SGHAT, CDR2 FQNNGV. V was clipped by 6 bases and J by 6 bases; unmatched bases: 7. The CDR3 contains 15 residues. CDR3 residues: CASRLAGDAGNEQFF. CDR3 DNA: TGTGCCAGCAGACTAGCGGGAGACGCAGGCAATGAGCAGTTCTTC.

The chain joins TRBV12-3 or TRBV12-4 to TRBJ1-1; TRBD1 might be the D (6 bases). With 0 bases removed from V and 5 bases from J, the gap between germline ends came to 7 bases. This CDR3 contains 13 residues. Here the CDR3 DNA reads TGTGCCAGCAGTTTAGCCAGGGGAACTGAAGCTTTCTTT. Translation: CASSLARGTEAFF.

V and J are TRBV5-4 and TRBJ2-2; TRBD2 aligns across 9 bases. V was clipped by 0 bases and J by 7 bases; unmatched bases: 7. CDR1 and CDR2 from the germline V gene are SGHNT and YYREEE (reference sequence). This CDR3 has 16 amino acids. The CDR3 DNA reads TGTGCCAGCAGCTTGGGACTAGCGGACAACGGCGGGGAGCTGTTTTTT. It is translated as CASSLGLADNGGELFF.

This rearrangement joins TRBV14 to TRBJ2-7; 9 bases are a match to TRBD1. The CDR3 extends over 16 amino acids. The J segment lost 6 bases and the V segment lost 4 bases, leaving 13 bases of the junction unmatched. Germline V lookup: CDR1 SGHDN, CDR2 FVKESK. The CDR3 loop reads CASSLILMGQGSEQYF. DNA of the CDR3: TGTGCCAGCAGCCTTATTCTTATGGGACAGGGAAGCGAGCAGTACTTC.

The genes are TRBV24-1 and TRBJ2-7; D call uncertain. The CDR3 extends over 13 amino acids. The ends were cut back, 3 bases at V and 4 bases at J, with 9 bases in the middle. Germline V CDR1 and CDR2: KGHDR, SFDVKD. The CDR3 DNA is TGTGCCACCAGTGATCCCTCTTTGTACGAGCAGTACTTC. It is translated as CATSDPSLYEQYF.

Written as DNA, the CDR3 is TGCGCCAGCAGCCAGCAGGGGATGAACACTGAAGCTTTCTTT. Encoded protein: CASSQQGMNTEAFF. V and J are TRBV4-1 and TRBJ1-1, with D possibly TRBD1 on 6 matching bases. Between the trimmed V and J ends, which lost 3 bases and 0 bases, there was a span of 8 bases. This CDR3 is 14 amino acids long. CDR1 is MGHRA, CDR2 YSYEKL, per germline.

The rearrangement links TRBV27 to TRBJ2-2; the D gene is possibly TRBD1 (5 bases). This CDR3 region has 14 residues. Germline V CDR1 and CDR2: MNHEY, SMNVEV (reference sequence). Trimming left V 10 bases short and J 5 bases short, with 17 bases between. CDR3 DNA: TGTGCCACCTCCCCCTGGGGCCGAACCGGGGAGCTGTTTTTT. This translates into CATSPWGRTGELFF.

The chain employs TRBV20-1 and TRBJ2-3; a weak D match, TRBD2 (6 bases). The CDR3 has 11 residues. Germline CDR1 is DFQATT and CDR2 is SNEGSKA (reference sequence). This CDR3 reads CRPLGVGGQYF. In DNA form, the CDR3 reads TGCAGGCCGCTCGGGGTGGGGGGGCAGTATTTT.

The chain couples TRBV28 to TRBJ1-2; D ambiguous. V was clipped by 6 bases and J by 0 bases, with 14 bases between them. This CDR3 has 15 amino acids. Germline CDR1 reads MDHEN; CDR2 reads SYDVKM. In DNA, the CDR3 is TGTGCCAGCAGGATACCCATGGGAGCTAACTATGGCTACACCTTC. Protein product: CASRIPMGANYGYTF.

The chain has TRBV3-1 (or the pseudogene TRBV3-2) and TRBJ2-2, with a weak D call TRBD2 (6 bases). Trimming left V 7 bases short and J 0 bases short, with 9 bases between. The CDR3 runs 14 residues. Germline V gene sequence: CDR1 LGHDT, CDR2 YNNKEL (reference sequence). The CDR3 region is CASTGLANTGELFF. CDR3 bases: TGTGCCAGCACGGGACTTGCGAACACCGGGGAGCTGTTTTTT.

The CDR3 here is CAISTTGDTIYF. In DNA, the CDR3 is TGTGCCATCAGCACGACAGGGGACACCATATATTTT. The chain couples TRBV10-3 to TRBJ1-3; 8 positions match TRBD1. Germline CDR1 and CDR2: ENHRY and SYGVKD. J gave up 8 bases and V 6 bases, and 3 bases lay outside the gene matches. The CDR3 contains 12 residues.

CDR3 region: CASSRQGNLRTEAFF. DNA of the CDR3: TGTGCCAGCAGTAGGCAGGGTAACCTCAGGACTGAAGCTTTCTTT. The chain recombines TRBV11-1 with TRBJ1-1; a weak D match, TRBD1 (5 bases). Trimming shortened V by 6 bases and J by 5 bases, and 19 bases separated the two germline ends. The CDR3 sequence is 15 residues long. From germline, CDR1 is SGHAT and CDR2 FQDESV (reference sequence).

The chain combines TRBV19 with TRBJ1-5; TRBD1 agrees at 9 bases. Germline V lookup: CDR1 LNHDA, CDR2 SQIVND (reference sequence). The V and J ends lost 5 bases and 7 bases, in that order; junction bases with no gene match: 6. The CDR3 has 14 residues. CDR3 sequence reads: CASSPGTGIQPQHF. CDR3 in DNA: TGTGCCAGTAGTCCCGGGACAGGGATACAGCCCCAGCATTTT.